The source of this T cell receptor (beta chain) is a study of blood T cells in healthy people across ages. Study-wide results and caveats: Unknown CMV status may confound age-related changes in expanded clones.

With respect to this clonotype: The antigen remains undetermined.

V lost 3 bases, J lost 8 bases, and 25 bases lay in between. The germline V gene has CDR1 DFQATT and CDR2 SNEGSKA (reference sequence). The CDR3 is 16 residues long. Next came a second PCR, run for about 7 to 12 cycles, which used a sample-barcoded 5' primer along with a J-beta primer mix. TCRdb re-called the 5' RACE reads through MiXCR, storing one row per CDR3 protein. The sample shows about a million distinct CDR3 sequences, about 51% of them seen only once. V gene TRBV20-1 combines with J gene TRBJ1-2, with D maybe TRBD1 (5 bases). This receptor was identified in a woman aged 55-75 years in good health. The sample taken for sequencing was blood. CDR3 amino acids: CSASGRDLGPGGGYTF. CDR3 bases: TGCAGTGCTAGTGGAAGGGACCTAGGGCCTGGCGGAGGCTACACCTTC.